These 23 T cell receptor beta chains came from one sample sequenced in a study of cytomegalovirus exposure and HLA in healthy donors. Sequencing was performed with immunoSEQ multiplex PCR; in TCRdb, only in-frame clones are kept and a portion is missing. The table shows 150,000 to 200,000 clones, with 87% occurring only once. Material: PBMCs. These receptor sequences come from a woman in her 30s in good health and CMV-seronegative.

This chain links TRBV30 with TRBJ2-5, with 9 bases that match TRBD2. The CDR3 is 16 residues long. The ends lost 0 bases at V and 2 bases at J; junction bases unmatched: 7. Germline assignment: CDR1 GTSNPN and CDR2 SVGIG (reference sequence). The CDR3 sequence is CAWSVLAGAGQETQYF. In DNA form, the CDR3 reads TGTGCCTGGAGTGTTTTAGCGGGGGCGGGACAAGAGACCCAGTACTTC. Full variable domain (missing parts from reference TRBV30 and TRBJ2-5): SQTIHQWPATLVQPVGSPLSLECTVEGTSNPNLYWYRQAAGRGLQLLFYSVGIGQISSEVPQNLSASRPQDRQFILSSKKLLLSDSGFYLCAWSVLAGAGQETQYFGPGTRLLVL.

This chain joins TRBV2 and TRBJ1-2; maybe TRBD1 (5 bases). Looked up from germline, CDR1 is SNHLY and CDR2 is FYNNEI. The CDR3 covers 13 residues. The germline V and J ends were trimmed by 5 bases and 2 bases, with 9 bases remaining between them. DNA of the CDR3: TGTGCCAGCAGTCCTGACAGCAACTATGGCTACACCTTC. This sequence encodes CASSPDSNYGYTF.

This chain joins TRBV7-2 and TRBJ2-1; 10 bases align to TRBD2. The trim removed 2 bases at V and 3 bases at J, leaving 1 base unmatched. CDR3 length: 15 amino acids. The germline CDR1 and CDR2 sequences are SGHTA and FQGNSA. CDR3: CASSLKRGGYNEQFF. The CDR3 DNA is TGTGCCAGCAGCTTAAAGCGGGGGGGCTACAATGAGCAGTTCTTC.

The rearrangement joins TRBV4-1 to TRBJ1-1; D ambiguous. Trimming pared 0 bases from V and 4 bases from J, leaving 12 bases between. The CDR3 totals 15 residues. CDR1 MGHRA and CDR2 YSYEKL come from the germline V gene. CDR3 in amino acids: CASSQDSFAATEAFF. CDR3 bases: TGCGCCAGCAGCCAAGATAGTTTTGCGGCCACTGAAGCTTTCTTT.

DNA for the CDR3: TGTGCCAGCAGTGAAGCGAGCGGGGGGTACAATGAGCAGTTCTTC. Encoded protein: CASSEASGGYNEQFF. V gene TRBV2 combines with J gene TRBJ2-1, with TRBD2 matching 9 bases. Per the germline V gene, CDR1 is SNHLY and CDR2 is FYNNEI. This CDR3 is 15 amino acids long. V shed 0 bases, J shed 4 bases, and the junction held 1 base outside the gene matches. The complete variable domain, with remaining parts taken from reference TRBV2 and TRBJ2-1, reads EPEVTQTPSHQVTQMGQEVILRCVPISNHLYFYWYRQILGQKVEFLVSFYNNEISEKSEIFDDQFSVERPDGSNFTLKIRSTKLEDSAMYFCASSEASGGYNEQFFGPGTRLTVL.

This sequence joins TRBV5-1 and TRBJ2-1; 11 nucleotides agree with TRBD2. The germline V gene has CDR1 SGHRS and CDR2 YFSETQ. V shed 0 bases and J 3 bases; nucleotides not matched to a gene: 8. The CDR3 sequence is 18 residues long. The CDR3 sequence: CASSLAASGGPHYNEQFF. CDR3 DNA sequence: TGCGCCAGCAGCTTGGCCGCTAGCGGGGGGCCTCACTACAATGAGCAGTTCTTC.

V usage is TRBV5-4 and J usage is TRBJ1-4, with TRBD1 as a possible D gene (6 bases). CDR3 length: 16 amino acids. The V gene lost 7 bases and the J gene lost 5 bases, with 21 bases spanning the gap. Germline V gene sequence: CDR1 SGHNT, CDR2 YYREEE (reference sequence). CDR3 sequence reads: CASFLKTGTRNEKLFF. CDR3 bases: TGTGCCAGCTTTCTCAAAACCGGGACACGGAATGAAAAACTGTTTTTT. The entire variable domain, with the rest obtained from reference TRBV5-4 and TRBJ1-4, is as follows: ETGVTQSPTHLIKTRGQQVTLRCSSQSGHNTVSWYQQALGQGPQFIFQYYREEENGRGNFPPRFSGLQFPNYSSELNVNALELDDSALYLCASFLKTGTRNEKLFFGSGTQLSVL.

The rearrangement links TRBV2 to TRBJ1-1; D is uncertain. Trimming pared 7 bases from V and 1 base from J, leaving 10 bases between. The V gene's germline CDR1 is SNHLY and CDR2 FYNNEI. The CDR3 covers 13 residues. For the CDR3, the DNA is TGTGCCAGCAAAAACTCCCCGAACACTGAAGCTTTCTTT. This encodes CASKNSPNTEAFF.

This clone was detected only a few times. For the CDR3, the DNA is TGTGCCAGCAGCGTAATCGAGGGTTCACCCCTCCACTTT. This sequence encodes CASSVIEGSPLHF. The rearrangement links TRBV25-1 to TRBJ1-6; D is unclear. The CDR3 totals 13 residues. Germline V gene lookup returns CDR1 MGHDK and CDR2 SYGVNS. The ends were cut back, 6 bases at V and 9 bases at J, with 12 bases in the middle.

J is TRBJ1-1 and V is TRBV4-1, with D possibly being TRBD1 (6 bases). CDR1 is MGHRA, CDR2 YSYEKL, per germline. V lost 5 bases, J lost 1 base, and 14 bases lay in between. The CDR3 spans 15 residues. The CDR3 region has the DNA TGCGCCAGCAGCTACCTAGGGACAAAGAACACTGAAGCTTTCTTT. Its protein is CASSYLGTKNTEAFF.

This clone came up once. CDR3 DNA: TGCGCCAGCAGCATAACAGGGTTTAGGGAGACCCAGTACTTC. Residues: CASSITGFRETQYF. V is TRBV5-1 and J is TRBJ2-5, with D possibly being TRBD1 (6 bases). Trimming pared 4 bases from V and 5 bases from J, leaving 15 bases between. CDR1 and CDR2 (germline): SGHRS, YFSETQ. The CDR3 runs to 14 residues.

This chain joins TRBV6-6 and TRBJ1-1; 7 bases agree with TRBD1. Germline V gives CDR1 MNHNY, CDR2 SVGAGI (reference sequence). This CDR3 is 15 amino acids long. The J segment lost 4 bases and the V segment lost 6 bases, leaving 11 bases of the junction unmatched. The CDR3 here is CASSHMRQGGTEAFF. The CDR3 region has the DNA TGTGCCAGCAGCCATATGCGACAGGGCGGCACTGAAGCTTTCTTT.

The CDR3 here is CASSGNPQPQTQYF. The CDR3 nucleotides read TGTGCCAGCAGCGGGAACCCCCAGCCCCAGACCCAGTACTTC. This sequence joins TRBV6-1 and TRBJ2-5, with a weak D call TRBD2 (5 bases). The CDR3 is 14 residues long. The V and J ends lost 6 bases and 6 bases respectively, with 17 bases between them. The germline CDR1 and CDR2 sequences are MNHNS and SASEGT.

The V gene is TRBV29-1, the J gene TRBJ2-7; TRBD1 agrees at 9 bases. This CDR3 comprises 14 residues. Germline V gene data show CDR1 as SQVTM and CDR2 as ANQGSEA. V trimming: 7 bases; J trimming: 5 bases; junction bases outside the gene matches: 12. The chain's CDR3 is CSAAPGTGKNEQYF. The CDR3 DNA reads TGCAGCGCGGCCCCCGGGACAGGGAAGAACGAGCAGTACTTC.

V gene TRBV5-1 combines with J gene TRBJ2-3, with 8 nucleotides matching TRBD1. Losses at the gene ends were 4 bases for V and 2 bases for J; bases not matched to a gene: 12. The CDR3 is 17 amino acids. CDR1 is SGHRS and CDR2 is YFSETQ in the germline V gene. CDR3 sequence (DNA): TGCGCCAGCAGCGCGACCGGGCAGGGGGCTATCACAGATACGCAGTATTTT. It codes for CASSATGQGAITDTQYF.

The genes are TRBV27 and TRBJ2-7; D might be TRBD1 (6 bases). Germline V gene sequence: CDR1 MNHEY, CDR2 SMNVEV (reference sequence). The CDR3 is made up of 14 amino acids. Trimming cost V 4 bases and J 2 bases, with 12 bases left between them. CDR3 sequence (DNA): TGTGCCAGCAGTTACACCAGGGGTACCTACGAGCAGTACTTC. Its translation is CASSYTRGTYEQYF.

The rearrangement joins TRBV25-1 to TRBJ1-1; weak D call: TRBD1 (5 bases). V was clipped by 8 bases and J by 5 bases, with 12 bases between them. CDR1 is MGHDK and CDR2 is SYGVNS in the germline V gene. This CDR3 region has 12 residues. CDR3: CASSSGGTEAFF. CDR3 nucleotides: TGTGCCAGCTCGTCGGGGGGTACTGAAGCTTTCTTT.

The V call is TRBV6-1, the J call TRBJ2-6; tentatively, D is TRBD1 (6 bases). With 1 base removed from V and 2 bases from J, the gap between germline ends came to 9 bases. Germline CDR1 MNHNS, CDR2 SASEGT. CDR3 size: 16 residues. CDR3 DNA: TGTGCCAGCAGTGAAGAGTCAGGGGCTGGGGCCAACGTCCTGACTTTC. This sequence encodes CASSEESGAGANVLTF.

The chain's CDR3 is CASSATGDNSPLHF. The CDR3 DNA follows: TGTGCCAGCTCGGCCACAGGGGATAATTCACCCCTCCACTTT. V is TRBV18 and J is TRBJ1-6; 7 bases agree with TRBD1. CDR1 is KGHSH, CDR2 LQKENI, per germline. Losses at the gene ends were 6 bases for V and 5 bases for J; bases not matched to a gene: 4. The CDR3 extends over 14 amino acids.

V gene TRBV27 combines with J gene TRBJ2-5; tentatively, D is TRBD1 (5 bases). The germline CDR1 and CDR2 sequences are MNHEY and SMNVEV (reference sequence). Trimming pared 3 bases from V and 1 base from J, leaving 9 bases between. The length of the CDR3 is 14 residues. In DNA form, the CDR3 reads TGTGCCAGCAGTTTTACAGGCGCCCAAGAGACCCAGTACTTC. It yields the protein CASSFTGAQETQYF.

CDR3 residues: CASSLWAGNDEQFF. In nucleotides, the CDR3 is TGTGCCAGCAGCTTGTGGGCGGGGAACGATGAGCAGTTCTTC. The chain has TRBV5-4 and TRBJ2-1; weak D call: TRBD2 (6 bases). Per the germline V gene, CDR1 is SGHNT and CDR2 is YYREEE (reference sequence). CDR3 size: 14 residues. The germline V and J ends were trimmed by 1 base and 8 bases, with 13 bases remaining between them.

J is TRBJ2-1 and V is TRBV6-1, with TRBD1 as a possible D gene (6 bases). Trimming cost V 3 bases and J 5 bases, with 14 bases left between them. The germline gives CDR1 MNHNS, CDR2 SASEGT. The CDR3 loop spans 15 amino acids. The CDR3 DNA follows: TGTGCCAGCAGTGAGTTATCCGGGGACAACAATGAGCAGTTCTTC. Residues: CASSELSGDNNEQFF.

CDR3 sequence reads: CATTPTANYGYTF. The CDR3 DNA reads TGTGCCACCACACCGACAGCGAACTATGGCTACACCTTC. This chain connects TRBV19 to TRBJ1-2; D is possibly TRBD1 (5 bases). Germline V gene lookup returns CDR1 LNHDA and CDR2 SQIVND (reference sequence). This CDR3 spans 13 amino acids. Deletions cut 10 bases from V and 2 bases from J, with 14 bases between.